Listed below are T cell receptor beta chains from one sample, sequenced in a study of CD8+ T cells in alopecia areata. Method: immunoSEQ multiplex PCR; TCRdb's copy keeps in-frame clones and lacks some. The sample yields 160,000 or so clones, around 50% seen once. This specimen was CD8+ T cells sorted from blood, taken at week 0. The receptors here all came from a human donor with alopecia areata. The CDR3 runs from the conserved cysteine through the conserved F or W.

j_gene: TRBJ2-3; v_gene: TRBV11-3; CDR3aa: CASSSPGGEEADTQYF
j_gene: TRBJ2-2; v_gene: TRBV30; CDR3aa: CAWSWSSGAGELFF
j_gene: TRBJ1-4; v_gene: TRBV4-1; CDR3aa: CASSQPVEQGVPEKLFF
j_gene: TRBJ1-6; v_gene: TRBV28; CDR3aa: CASSFADNSPLHF
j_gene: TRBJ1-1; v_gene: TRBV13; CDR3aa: CASSLGVTEAFF
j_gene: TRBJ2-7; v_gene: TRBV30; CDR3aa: CAWSVKRGYEQYF
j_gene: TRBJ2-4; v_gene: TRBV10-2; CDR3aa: CASIAPPSKPGAKNIQYF
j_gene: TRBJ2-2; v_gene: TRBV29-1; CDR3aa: CSVEGTSGGATGELFF
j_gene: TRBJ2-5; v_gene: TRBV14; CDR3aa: CASSTNSGGPYF
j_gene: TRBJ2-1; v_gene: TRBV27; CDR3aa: CASSLSQWGNEQFF
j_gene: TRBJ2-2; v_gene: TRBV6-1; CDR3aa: CASSEFDRELFF
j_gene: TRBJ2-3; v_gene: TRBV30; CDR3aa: CAWSAVLIGTDTQYF
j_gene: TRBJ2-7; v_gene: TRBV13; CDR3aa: CASSSRLREQYF
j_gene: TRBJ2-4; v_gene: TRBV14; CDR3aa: CASSQVGDFQYF
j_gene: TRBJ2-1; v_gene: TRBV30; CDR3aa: CAWSEGGVYNEQFF
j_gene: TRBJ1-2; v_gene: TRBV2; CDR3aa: CASGDRTNYGYTF
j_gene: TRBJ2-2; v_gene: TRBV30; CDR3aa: CACRGSNTGELFF
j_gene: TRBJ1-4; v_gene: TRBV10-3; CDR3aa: CAISESMTENEKLFF